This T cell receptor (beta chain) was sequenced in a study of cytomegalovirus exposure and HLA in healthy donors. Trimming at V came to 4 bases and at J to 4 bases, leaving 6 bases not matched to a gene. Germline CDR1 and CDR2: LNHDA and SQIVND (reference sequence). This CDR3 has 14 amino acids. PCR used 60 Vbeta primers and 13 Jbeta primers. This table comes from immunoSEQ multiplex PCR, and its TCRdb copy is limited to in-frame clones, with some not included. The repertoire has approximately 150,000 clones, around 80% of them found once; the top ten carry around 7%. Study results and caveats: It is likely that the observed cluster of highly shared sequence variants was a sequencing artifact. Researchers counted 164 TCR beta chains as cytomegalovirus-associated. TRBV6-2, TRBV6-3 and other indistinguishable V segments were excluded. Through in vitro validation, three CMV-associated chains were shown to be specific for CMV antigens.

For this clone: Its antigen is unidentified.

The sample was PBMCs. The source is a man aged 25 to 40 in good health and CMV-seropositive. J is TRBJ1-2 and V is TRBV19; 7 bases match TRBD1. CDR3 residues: CASSRDRVIYGYTF. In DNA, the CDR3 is TGTGCCAGTAGTAGAGACAGGGTTATCTATGGCTACACCTTC.